These T cell receptor beta chains were read from a single sample in a study of shared clonotypes between healthy human individuals. The data were produced by immunoSEQ multiplex PCR, yet TCRdb's version contains in-frame clones alone and is incomplete. This table holds more than 500,000 clones, 85% to 95% found once. Sequencing input: naive CD8+ T cells sorted from blood. The receptor set was obtained from a woman aged 25 to 39 in good health. The CDR3 runs from the conserved cysteine through the conserved F or W. D genes are given only for firm matches.

TRBJ2-1 | TRBV7-6 | TRBD2 | CASSLGLAQYNEQFF | TGTGCCAGCAGCCTGGGACTAGCGCAGTACAATGAGCAGTTCTTC
TRBJ1-1 | TRBV27 | NA | CASSGQQNTEAFF | TGTGCCAGCAGTGGACAGCAAAACACTGAAGCTTTCTTT
TRBJ2-5 | TRBV30 | NA | CAWSGGFGETQYF | TGTGCCTGGAGTGGGGGGTTTGGAGAGACCCAGTACTTC
TRBJ2-1 | TRBV9 | TRBD2 | CASSGMTSGYNEQFF | TGTGCCAGCAGCGGCATGACTAGCGGGTACAATGAGCAGTTCTTC
TRBJ2-7 | TRBV2 | NA | CASSDERLNEQYF | TGTGCCAGCAGTGATGAGCGGCTTAACGAGCAGTACTTC
TRBJ1-3 | TRBV27 | NA | CASSLSAVSGNTIYF | TGTGCCAGCAGTTTATCTGCCGTCTCTGGAAACACCATATATTTT
TRBJ2-7 | TRBV7-3 | TRBD2 | CASSLSGSSYEQYF | TGTGCCAGCAGCCTGAGCGGGAGCTCCTACGAGCAGTACTTC
TRBJ2-7 | TRBV11-2 | NA | CASSSWTVSYEQYF | TGTGCCAGCAGCTCCTGGACAGTCTCCTACGAGCAGTACTTC
TRBJ2-1 | TRBV28 | TRBD1 | CASSLDRNPYNEQFF | TGTGCCAGCAGTTTGGACAGGAACCCTTACAATGAGCAGTTCTTC
TRBJ1-1 | TRBV11-1 | NA | CASSLTQDSEAFF | TGTGCCAGCAGCCTTACCCAGGACAGTGAAGCTTTCTTT
TRBJ2-1 | TRBV9 | NA | CASSVEEGPPLNEQFF | TGTGCCAGCAGCGTAGAGGAGGGGCCTCCGTTGAATGAGCAGTTCTTC
TRBJ2-7 | TRBV11-2 | NA | CASSSPLEQYF | TGTGCCAGCAGCTCCCCCCTCGAGCAGTACTTC
TRBJ1-4 | TRBV7-8 | TRBD1 | CASSLFSGGKEKLFF | TGTGCCAGCAGCTTATTTTCAGGGGGGAAGGAAAAACTGTTTTTT
TRBJ2-7 | TRBV5-4 | TRBD2 | CASSWGLASYEQYF | TGTGCCAGCAGCTGGGGACTAGCTTCTTACGAGCAGTACTTC
TRBJ2-7 | TRBV7-8 | NA | CASRLTSTLEQYF | TGTGCCAGCAGACTGACTAGTACCCTCGAGCAGTACTTC
TRBJ2-1 | TRBV19 | NA | CASSIGWEERYNEQFF | TGTGCCAGTAGTATTGGGTGGGAGGAGCGGTACAATGAGCAGTTCTTC
TRBJ2-7 | TRBV28 | NA | CASSSPSTVSSYEQYF | TGTGCCAGCAGTTCCCCGTCGACAGTAAGCTCCTACGAGCAGTACTTC